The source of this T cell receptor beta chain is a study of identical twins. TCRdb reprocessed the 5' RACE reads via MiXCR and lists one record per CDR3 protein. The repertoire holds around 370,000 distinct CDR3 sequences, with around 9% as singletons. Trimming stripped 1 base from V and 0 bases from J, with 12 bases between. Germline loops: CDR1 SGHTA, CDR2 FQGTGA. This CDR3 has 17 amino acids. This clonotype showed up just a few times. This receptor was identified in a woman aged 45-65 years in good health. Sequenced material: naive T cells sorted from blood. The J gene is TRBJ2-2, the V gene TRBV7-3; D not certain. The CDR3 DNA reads TGTGCCAGCAGCTTAATGGTGGGATTCGCGAACACCGGGGAGCTGTTTTTT. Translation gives CASSLMVGFANTGELFF.